The present T cell receptor beta chain was sequenced within a study of T cell responses to AZD1222 COVID-19 vaccine. Study-wide findings and caveats: Baseline serostatus was positive in only six AZD1222 recipients. None of the repertoires were sampled until the peak T cell response had passed. Donor demographics were predominantly white British with a female majority; clonal diversity may be underestimated.

Assay used: immunoSEQ multiplex PCR; TCRdb lists only in-frame clones, some missing. The table records 120,000 or so clones, about 90% of them present only once. A note on this clone: Its antigen is not known.

The CDR3 sequence is 15 residues long. The ends lost 7 bases at V and 7 bases at J; junction bases unmatched: 10. Germline lookup yields CDR1 SEHNR and CDR2 FQNEAQ (reference sequence). The specimen was peripheral blood, collected on day 0 of AZD1222 vaccination. J is TRBJ2-1 and V is TRBV7-9, with TRBD2 identical over 10 bases. The receptor comes from an adult in good health. The CDR3 loop is CASTPASGSGNEQFF. CDR3 bases: TGTGCCAGCACACCGGCTAGCGGGAGTGGTAATGAGCAGTTCTTC.